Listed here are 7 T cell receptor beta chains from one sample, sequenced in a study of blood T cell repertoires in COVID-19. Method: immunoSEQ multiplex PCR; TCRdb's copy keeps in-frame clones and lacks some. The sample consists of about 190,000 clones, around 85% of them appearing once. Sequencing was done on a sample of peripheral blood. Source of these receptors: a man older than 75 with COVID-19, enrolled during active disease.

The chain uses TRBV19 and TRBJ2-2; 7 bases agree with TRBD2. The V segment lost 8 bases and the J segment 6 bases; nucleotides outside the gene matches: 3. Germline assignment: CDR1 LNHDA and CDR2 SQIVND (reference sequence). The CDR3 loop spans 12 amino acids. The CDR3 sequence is CASAGRAGELFF. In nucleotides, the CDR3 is TGTGCCAGTGCAGGGAGGGCCGGGGAGCTGTTTTTT.

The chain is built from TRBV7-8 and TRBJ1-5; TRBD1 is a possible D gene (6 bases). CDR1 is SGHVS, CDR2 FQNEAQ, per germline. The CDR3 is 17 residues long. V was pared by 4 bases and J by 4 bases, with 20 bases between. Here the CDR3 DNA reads TGTGCCAGCAGCTCCAGCACAGGGATTTTTGGTAATCAGCCCCAGCATTTT. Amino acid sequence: CASSSSTGIFGNQPQHF.

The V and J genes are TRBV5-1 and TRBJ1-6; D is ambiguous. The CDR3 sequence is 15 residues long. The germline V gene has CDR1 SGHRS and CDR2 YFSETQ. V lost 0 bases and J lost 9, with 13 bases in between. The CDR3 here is CASSLDPSSGSPLHF. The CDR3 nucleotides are TGCGCCAGCAGCTTGGACCCTTCCTCGGGTTCACCCCTCCACTTT. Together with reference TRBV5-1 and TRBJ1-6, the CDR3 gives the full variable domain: KAGVTQTPRYLIKTRGQQVTLSCSPISGHRSVSWYQQTPGQGLQFLFEYFSETQRNKGNFPGRFSGRQFSNSRSEMNVSTLELGDSALYLCASSLDPSSGSPLHFGNGTRLTVT.

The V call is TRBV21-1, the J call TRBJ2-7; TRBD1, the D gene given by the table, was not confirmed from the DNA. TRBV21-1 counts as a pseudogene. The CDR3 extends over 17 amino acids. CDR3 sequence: CASSKKRTGGGSYEQYF. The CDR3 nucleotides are TGTGCCAGCAGCAAAAAGCGAACAGGGGGGGGATCCTACGAGCAGTACTTC.

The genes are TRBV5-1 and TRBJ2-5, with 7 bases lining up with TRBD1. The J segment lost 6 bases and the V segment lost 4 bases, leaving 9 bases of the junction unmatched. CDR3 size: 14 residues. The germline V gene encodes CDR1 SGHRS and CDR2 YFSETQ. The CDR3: CASSRQGSGKTQYF. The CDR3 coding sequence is TGCGCCAGCAGCCGACAGGGTTCGGGGAAGACCCAGTACTTC.

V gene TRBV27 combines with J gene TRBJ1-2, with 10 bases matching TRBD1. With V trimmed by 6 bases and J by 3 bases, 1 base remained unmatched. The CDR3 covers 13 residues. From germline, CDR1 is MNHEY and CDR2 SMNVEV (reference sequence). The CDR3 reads CASRGTGDYGYTF. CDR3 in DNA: TGTGCCAGCAGAGGGACAGGGGACTATGGCTACACCTTC.

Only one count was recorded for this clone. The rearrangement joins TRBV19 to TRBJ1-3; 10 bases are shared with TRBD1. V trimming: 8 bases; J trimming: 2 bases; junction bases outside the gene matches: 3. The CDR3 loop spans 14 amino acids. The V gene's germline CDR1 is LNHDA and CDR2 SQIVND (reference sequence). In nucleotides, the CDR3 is TGTGCCAGTCGGGACAGGGGAGCTGGAAACACCATATATTTT. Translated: CASRDRGAGNTIYF.